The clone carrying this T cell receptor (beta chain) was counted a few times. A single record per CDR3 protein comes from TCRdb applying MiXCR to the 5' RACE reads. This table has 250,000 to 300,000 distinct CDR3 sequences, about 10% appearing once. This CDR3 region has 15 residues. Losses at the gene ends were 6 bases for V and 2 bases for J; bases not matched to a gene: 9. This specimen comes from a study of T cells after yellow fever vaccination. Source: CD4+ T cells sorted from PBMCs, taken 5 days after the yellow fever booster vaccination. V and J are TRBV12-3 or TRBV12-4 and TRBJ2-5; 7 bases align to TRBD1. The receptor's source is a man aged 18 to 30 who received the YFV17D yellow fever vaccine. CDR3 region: CASRRGLGGQETQYF. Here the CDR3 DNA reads TGTGCCAGCAGGAGGGGGCTTGGAGGACAAGAGACCCAGTACTTC.